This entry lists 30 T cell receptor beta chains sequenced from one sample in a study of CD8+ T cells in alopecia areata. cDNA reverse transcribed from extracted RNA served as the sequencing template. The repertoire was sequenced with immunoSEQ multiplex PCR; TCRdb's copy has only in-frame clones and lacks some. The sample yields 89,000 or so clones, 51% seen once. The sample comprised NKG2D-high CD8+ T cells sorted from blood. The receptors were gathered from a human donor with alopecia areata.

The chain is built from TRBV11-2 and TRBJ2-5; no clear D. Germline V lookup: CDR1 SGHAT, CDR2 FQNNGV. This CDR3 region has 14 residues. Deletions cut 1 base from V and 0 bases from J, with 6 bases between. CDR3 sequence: CASSLVTYQETQYF. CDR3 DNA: TGTGCCAGCAGCTTAGTTACGTACCAAGAGACCCAGTACTTC.

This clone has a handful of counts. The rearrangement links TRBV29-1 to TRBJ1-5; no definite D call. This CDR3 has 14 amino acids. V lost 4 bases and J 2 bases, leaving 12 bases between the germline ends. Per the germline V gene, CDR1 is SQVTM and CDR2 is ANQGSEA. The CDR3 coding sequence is TGCAGCGTTGCGGACGCGAGGGGCAATCAGCCCCAGCATTTT. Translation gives CSVADARGNQPQHF.

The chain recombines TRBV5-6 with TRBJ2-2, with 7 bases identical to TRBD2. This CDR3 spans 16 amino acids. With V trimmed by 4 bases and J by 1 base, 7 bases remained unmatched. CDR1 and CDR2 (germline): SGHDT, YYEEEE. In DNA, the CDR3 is TGTGCCAGCAGCCCGTGGCGGGAGCAGAACACCGGGGAGCTGTTTTTT. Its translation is CASSPWREQNTGELFF.

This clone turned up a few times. This CDR3 is CASSEADLEPQHF. CDR3 nucleotides: TGTGCCAGCAGTGAAGCCGATCTAGAGCCCCAGCATTTT. V usage is TRBV2 and J usage is TRBJ1-5; D uncertain. Germline loops: CDR1 SNHLY, CDR2 FYNNEI. Trimming removed 0 bases from V and 8 bases from J, with 8 bases in between. The CDR3 loop spans 13 amino acids.

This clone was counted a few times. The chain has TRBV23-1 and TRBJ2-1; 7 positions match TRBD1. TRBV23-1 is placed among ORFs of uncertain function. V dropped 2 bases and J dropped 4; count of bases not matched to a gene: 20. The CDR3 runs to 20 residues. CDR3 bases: TGCGCCAGCAGTCAACAATCGGAGACAATGGGCGGCAGGGGGTACAATGAGCAGTTCTTC. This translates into CASSQQSETMGGRGYNEQFF.

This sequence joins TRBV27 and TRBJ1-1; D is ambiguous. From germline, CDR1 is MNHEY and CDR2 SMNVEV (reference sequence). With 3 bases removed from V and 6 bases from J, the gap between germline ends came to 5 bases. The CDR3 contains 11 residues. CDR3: CASSFGAEAFF. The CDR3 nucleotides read TGTGCCAGCAGTTTCGGGGCTGAAGCTTTCTTT.

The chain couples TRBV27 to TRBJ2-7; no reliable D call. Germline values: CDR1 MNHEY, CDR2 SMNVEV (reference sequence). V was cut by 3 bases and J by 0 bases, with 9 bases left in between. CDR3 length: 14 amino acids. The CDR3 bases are TGTGCCAGCAGTTTTTCGGAGTCCTCCTACGAGCAGTACTTC. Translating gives CASSFSESSYEQYF.

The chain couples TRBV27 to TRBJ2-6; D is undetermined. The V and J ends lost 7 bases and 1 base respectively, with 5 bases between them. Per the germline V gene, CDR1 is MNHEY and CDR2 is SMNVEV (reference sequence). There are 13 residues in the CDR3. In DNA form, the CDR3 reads TGTGCCAGCATGGGATCTGGGGCCAACGTCCTGACTTTC. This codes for CASMGSGANVLTF.

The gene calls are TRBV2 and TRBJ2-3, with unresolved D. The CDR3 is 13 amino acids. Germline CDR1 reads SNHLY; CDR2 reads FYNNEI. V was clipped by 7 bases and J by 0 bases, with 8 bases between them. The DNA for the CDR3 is TGTGCCAGCAAGGCAGGCAGCACAGATACGCAGTATTTT. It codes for CASKAGSTDTQYF.

The CDR3 DNA reads TGTGCCAGCAGTGAAAGGGACAGGCCCTCTGGAAACACCATATATTTT. It encodes CASSERDRPSGNTIYF. The V gene is TRBV2, the J gene TRBJ1-3; 8 bases line up with TRBD1. V was clipped by 2 bases and J by 0 bases; unmatched bases: 3. Germline V gene sequence: CDR1 SNHLY, CDR2 FYNNEI. There are 16 residues in the CDR3.

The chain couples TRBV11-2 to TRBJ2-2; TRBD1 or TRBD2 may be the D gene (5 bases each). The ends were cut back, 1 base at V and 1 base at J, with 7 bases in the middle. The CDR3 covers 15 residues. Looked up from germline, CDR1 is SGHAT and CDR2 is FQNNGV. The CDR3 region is CASSLVGGNTGELFF. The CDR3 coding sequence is TGTGCCAGCAGCTTAGTTGGGGGGAACACCGGGGAGCTGTTTTTT.

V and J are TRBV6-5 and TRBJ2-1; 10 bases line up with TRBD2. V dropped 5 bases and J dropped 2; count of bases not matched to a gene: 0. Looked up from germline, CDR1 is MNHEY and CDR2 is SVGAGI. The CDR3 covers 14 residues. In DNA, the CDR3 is TGTGCCAGCAGTCTAGCGGGGGCCTACAATGAGCAGTTCTTC. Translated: CASSLAGAYNEQFF.

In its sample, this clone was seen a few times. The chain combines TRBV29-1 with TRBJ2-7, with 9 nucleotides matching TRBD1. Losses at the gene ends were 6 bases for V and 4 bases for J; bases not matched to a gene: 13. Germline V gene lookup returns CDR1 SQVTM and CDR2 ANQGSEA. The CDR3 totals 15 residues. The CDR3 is CSVDPGQGLWYEQYF. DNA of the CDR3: TGCAGCGTGGACCCGGGACAGGGTTTGTGGTACGAGCAGTACTTC.

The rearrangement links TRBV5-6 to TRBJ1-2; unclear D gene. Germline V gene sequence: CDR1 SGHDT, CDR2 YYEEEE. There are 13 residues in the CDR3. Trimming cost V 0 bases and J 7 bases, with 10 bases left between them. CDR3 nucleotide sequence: TGTGCCAGCAGCTTGGGGACTCATGGTGGCTACACCTTC. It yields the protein CASSLGTHGGYTF. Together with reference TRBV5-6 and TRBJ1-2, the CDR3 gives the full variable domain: DAGVTQSPTHLIKTRGQQVTLRCSPKSGHDTVSWYQQALGQGPQFIFQYYEEEERQRGNFPDRFSGHQFPNYSSELNVNALLLGDSALYLCASSLGTHGGYTFGSGTRLTVV.

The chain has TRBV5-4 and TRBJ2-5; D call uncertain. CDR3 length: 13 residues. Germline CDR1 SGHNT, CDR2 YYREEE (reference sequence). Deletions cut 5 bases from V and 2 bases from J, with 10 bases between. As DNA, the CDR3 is TGTGCCAGCAGTTTTCTGGGTCAAGAGACCCAGTACTTC. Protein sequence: CASSFLGQETQYF. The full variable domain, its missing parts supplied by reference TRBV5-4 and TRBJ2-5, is ETGVTQSPTHLIKTRGQQVTLRCSSQSGHNTVSWYQQALGQGPQFIFQYYREEENGRGNFPPRFSGLQFPNYSSELNVNALELDDSALYLCASSFLGQETQYFGPGTRLLVL.

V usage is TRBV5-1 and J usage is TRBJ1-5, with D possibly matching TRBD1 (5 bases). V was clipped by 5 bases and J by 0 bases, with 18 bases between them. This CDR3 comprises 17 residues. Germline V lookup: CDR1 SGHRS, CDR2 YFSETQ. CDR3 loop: CASSFSRQFYSNQPQHF. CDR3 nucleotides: TGCGCCAGCAGTTTTTCTCGACAGTTCTATAGCAATCAGCCCCAGCATTTT.

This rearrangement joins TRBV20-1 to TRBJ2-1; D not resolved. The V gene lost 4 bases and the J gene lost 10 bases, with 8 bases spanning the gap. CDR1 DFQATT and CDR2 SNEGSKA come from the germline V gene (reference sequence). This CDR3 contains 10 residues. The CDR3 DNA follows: TGCAGTGCTATGCCTAACGAGCAGTTCTTC. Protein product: CSAMPNEQFF.

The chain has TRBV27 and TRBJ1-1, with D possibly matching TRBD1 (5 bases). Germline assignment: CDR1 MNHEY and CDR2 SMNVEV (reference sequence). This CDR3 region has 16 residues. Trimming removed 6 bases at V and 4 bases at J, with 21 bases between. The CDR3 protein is CASRSLRRGVGTEAFF. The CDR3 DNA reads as TGTGCCAGCAGGTCCCTTAGGAGGGGAGTCGGCACTGAAGCTTTCTTT.

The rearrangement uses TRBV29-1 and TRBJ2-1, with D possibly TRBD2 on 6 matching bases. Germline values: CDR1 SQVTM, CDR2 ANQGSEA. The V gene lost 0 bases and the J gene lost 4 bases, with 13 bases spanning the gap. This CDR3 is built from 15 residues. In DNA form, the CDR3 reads TGCAGCGTTGAAGAGGTCGGTGGGACTTACAATGAGCAGTTCTTC. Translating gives CSVEEVGGTYNEQFF.

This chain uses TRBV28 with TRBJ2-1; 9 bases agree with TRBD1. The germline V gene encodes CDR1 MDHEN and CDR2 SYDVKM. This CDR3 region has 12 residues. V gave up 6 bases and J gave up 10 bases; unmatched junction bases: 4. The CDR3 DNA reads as TGTGCCAGCAGGTACGGACAGGGGGAGCAGTTCTTC. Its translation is CASRYGQGEQFF.

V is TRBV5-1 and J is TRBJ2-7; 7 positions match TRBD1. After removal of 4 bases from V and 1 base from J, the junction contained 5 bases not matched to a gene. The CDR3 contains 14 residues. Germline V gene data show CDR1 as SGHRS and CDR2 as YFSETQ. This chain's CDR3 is CASSTGTDSYEQYF. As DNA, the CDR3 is TGCGCCAGCAGCACCGGGACAGATTCCTACGAGCAGTACTTC.

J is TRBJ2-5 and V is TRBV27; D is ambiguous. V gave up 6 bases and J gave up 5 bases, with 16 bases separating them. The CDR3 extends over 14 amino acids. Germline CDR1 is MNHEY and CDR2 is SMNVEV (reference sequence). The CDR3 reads CASSNPLNLETQYF. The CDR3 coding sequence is TGTGCCAGCAGCAACCCCCTTAACCTGGAGACCCAGTACTTC.

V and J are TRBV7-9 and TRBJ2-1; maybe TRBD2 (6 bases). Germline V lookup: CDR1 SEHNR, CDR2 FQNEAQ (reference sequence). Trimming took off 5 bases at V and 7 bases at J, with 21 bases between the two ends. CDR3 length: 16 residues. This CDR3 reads CASSPLGGALRNEQFF. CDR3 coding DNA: TGTGCCAGCAGCCCACTTGGCGGGGCCTTACGGAATGAGCAGTTCTTC.

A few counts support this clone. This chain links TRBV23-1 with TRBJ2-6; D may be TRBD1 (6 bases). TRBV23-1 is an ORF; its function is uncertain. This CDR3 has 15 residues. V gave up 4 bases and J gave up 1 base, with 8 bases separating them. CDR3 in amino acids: CASSLQGSGANVLTF. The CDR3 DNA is TGCGCCAGCAGTCTTCAGGGGTCTGGGGCCAACGTCCTGACTTTC.

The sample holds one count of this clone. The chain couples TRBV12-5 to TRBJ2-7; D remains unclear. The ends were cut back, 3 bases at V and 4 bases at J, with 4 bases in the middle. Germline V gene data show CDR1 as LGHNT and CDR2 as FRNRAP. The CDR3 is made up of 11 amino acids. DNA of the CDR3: TGTGCTAGTGGTTTAATTTACGAGCAGTACTTC. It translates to CASGLIYEQYF.

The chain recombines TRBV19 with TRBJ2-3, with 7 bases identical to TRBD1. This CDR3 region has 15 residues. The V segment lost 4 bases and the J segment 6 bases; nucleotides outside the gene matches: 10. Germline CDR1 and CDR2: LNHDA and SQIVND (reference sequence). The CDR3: CASSTRQGRADTQYF. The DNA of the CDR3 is TGTGCCAGTAGTACCCGACAGGGAAGAGCCGATACGCAGTATTTT.

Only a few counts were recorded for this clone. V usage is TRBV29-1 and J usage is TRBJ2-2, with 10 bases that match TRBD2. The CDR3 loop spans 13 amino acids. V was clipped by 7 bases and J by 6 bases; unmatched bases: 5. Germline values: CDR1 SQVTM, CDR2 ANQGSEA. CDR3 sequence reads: CSALAGYSGELFF. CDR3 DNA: TGCAGCGCACTAGCGGGGTATTCCGGGGAGCTGTTTTTT.

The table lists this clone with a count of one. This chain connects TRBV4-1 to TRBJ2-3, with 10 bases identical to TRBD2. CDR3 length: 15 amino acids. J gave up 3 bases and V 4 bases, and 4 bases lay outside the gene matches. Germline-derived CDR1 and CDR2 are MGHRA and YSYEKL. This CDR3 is CASSPVAGGTDTQYF. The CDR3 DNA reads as TGCGCCAGCAGCCCGGTAGCGGGAGGAACAGATACGCAGTATTTT.

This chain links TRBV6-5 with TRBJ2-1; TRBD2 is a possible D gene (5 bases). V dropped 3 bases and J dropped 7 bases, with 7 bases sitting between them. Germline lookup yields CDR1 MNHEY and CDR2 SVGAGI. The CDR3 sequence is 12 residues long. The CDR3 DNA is TGTGCCAGCAGTTATGGCGGGAATGAGCAGTTCTTC. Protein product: CASSYGGNEQFF.

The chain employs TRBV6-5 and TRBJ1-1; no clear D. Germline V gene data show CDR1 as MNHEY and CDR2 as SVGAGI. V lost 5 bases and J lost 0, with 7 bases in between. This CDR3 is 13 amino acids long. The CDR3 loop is CASSTAMNTEAFF. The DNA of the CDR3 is TGTGCCAGCAGTACTGCCATGAACACTGAAGCTTTCTTT.